This TCR beta chain was documented in a study of beta chain features in type 1 diabetes. Expressed TCRB transcripts were sequenced because the isolated RNA had all been reverse transcribed beforehand. An average of around 3.5 million reads was obtained for naive, central memory and regulatory T cell samples. TCRdb keeps only in-frame clones here, not all; method: immunoSEQ multiplex PCR. The sample contains 850,000 to 900,000 clones, 15% to 20% of which appear only once. The sample holds a few counts of this clone. Its antigen is currently unknown. V was clipped by 0 bases and J by 2 bases, with 11 bases between them. In germline, CDR1 is MNHNY, CDR2 SVGAGI (reference sequence). This CDR3 comprises 15 residues. Whole-study findings and limits: Naive, central memory and regulatory TCRB repertoires appeared more similar among patients than healthy donors.

This clonotype was obtained from a woman aged 18 to 35 in good health. The sequenced material came from naive CD4+ T cells from blood. The rearrangement uses TRBV6-6 and TRBJ2-7; no clear D gene. The DNA of the CDR3 is TGTGCCAGCAGTTACTCGGGCAGCGACCCCTACGAGCAGTACTTC. Amino acid sequence: CASSYSGSDPYEQYF.